Each of the 24 T cell receptor beta chains below was sequenced from the same sample in a study of blood T cell repertoires in COVID-19. This table comes from immunoSEQ multiplex PCR, and its TCRdb copy is limited to in-frame clones, with some not included. The sample consists of roughly 250,000 clones, 80% to 90% of them appearing once. Source material: peripheral blood. The receptor set was obtained from a woman between 50 and 59 years old with acute or convalescent COVID-19.

This rearrangement joins TRBV28 to TRBJ1-2, with D maybe TRBD1 (5 bases). This CDR3 is built from 13 residues. V was cut by 4 bases and J by 4 bases, with 10 bases left in between. From germline, CDR1 is MDHEN and CDR2 SYDVKM. This CDR3 is CASSSVQGYGYTF. The CDR3 coding sequence is TGTGCCAGCAGTTCGGTCCAGGGCTATGGCTACACCTTC.

The gene calls are TRBV5-1 and TRBJ2-5; a weak D match, TRBD1 (5 bases). Trimming left V 0 bases short and J 5 bases short, with 20 bases between. Germline CDR1 is SGHRS and CDR2 is YFSETQ. CDR3 length: 17 amino acids. Here the CDR3 DNA reads TGCGCCAGCAGCTTGGCCCAGGGTGGCGGAGTTATCGAGACCCAGTACTTC. As protein: CASSLAQGGGVIETQYF.

V usage is TRBV6-5 and J usage is TRBJ1-2, with unresolved D. With 4 bases removed from V and 8 bases from J, the gap between germline ends came to 11 bases. CDR1 MNHEY and CDR2 SVGAGI come from the germline V gene. CDR3 length equals 12 residues. CDR3 coding DNA: TGTGCCAGCAGTTCTCAACGGCGGGGCTACACCTTC. Residues: CASSSQRRGYTF.

This chain links TRBV7-9 with TRBJ2-1; TRBD1 matches 8 bases. Germline CDR1 and CDR2: SEHNR and FQNEAQ (reference sequence). The CDR3 is 13 residues long. Trimming at V came to 4 bases and at J to 9 bases, leaving 5 bases not matched to a gene. CDR3 amino acids: CASSSSGGPEQFF. CDR3 in DNA: TGTGCCAGCAGCTCCTCAGGGGGCCCTGAGCAGTTCTTC.

This clone was observed once. The chain uses TRBV3-1 (or the pseudogene TRBV3-2) and TRBJ1-5, with TRBD1 matching over 7 bases. The V gene's germline CDR1 is LGHDT and CDR2 YNNKEL (reference sequence). J lost 9 bases, V lost 2 bases, and 1 base had no gene match. This CDR3 spans 12 amino acids. The CDR3 bases are TGTGCCAGCAGCCAACCAGGGGGGCCCCAGCATTTT. Translating gives CASSQPGGPQHF.

The chain carries TRBV5-1 and TRBJ1-2; no reliable D call. Germline CDR1 reads SGHRS; CDR2 reads YFSETQ. V dropped 4 bases and J dropped 2 bases, with 12 bases sitting between them. This CDR3 region has 14 residues. CDR3 in amino acids: CASSEGPGNYGYTF. The CDR3 nucleotides read TGCGCCAGCAGCGAGGGTCCTGGGAACTATGGCTACACCTTC.

V is TRBV7-8 and J is TRBJ2-7; D perhaps matches TRBD2 (5 bases). Germline values: CDR1 SGHVS, CDR2 FQNEAQ. The CDR3 has 14 amino acids. The V gene lost 1 base and the J gene lost 6 bases, with 13 bases spanning the gap. Written as DNA, the CDR3 is TGTGCCAGCAGCTTAGGTGTTGGGAGAGGCGAGCAGTACTTC. Translation: CASSLGVGRGEQYF.

V is TRBV3-1 (or the pseudogene TRBV3-2) and J is TRBJ1-1; TRBD1 matches 11 bases. Germline V CDR1 and CDR2: LGHDT, YNNKEL (reference sequence). This CDR3 region has 15 residues. V gave up 4 bases and J gave up 1 base; unmatched junction bases: 2. CDR3 coding DNA: TGTGCCAGCAGCCGGACAGGGGGCGCGAACACTGAAGCTTTCTTT. It encodes CASSRTGGANTEAFF.

The chain uses TRBV7-3 and TRBJ1-1, with D unresolved. There are 13 residues in the CDR3. The V gene's germline CDR1 is SGHTA and CDR2 FQGTGA. V shed 1 base and J shed 6 bases, with 9 bases lying between them. The CDR3 loop is CASSLSSIAEAFF. The CDR3 DNA reads as TGTGCCAGCAGCTTAAGCAGTATCGCTGAAGCTTTCTTT.

The CDR3 region is CASSLAGGVGNTIYF. The CDR3 DNA is TGTGCCAGCAGCTTAGCAGGAGGGGTTGGAAACACCATATATTTT. The rearrangement uses TRBV7-9 and TRBJ1-3; TRBD1 might be the D (5 bases). V lost 0 bases, J lost 3 bases, and 9 bases lay in between. CDR3 length equals 15 residues. The V gene's germline CDR1 is SEHNR and CDR2 FQNEAQ (reference sequence). Drawing the rest from reference TRBV7-9 and TRBJ1-3, the complete variable domain is DTGVSQNPRHKITKRGQNVTFRCDPISEHNRLYWYRQTLGQGPEFLTYFQNEAQLEKSRLLSDRFSAERPKGSFSTLEIQRTEQGDSAMYLCASSLAGGVGNTIYFGEGSWLTVV.

The chain uses TRBV3-1 (or the pseudogene TRBV3-2) and TRBJ2-3; 7 nucleotides agree with TRBD2. V shed 7 bases, J shed 6 bases, and the junction held 16 bases outside the gene matches. Germline lookup yields CDR1 LGHDT and CDR2 YNNKEL (reference sequence). This CDR3 is built from 16 residues. DNA of the CDR3: TGTGCCAGCACCGTCGTCCGGGAGGCATCGCGGGATACGCAGTATTTT. It translates to CASTVVREASRDTQYF.

As to this clone: No conserved phenylalanine or tryptophan is present at the end of the CDR3, so a read error is the likely explanation. The chain links TRBV5-1 to TRBJ2-7, with 8 bases that match TRBD2. The CDR3 is made up of 15 amino acids. Trimming took 4 bases from V and 2 from J; bases not matched to a gene: 8. CDR1 is SGHRS, CDR2 YFSETQ, per germline. CDR3: CASSPWFSGAYEQYC. The CDR3 nucleotides read TGCGCCAGCAGCCCATGGTTTAGCGGGGCCTACGAGCAGTACTGC.

The chain recombines TRBV7-3 with TRBJ2-1, with D perhaps matching TRBD1 (5 bases). This CDR3 has 16 amino acids. Germline-derived CDR1 and CDR2 are SGHTA and FQGTGA. V lost 5 bases to trimming and J lost 5 bases, with 19 bases between them. The CDR3 here is CASSQSPWQGNNEQFF. The DNA for the CDR3 is TGTGCCAGCAGCCAATCCCCCTGGCAGGGAAACAATGAGCAGTTCTTC. Based on the CDR3 plus reference TRBV7-3 and TRBJ2-1, the full variable domain is GAGVSQTPSNKVTEKGKYVELRCDPISGHTALYWYRQSLGQGPEFLIYFQGTGAADDSGLPNDRFFAVRPEGSVSTLKIQRTERGDSAVYLCASSQSPWQGNNEQFFGPGTRLTVL.

The CDR3 DNA reads as TGTGCCAGCTCTAGGGGGACGAACACCGGGGAGCTGTTTTTT. Its translation: CASSRGTNTGELFF. The chain couples TRBV27 to TRBJ2-2; TRBD1 might be the D (6 bases). Per germline, CDR1 MNHEY and CDR2 SMNVEV (reference sequence). The CDR3 totals 14 residues. V was shortened by 8 bases and J by 0 bases, with 10 bases between the two germline ends.

As concerns this clone: A junction boundary mismatches the germline segment, possibly from a read error. The V and J genes are TRBV7-2 and TRBJ1-2; no clear D. Germline V lookup: CDR1 SGHTA, CDR2 FQGNSA. The CDR3 runs 14 residues. The CDR3 DNA is TGTGCCAGCAGCCTAGCGAGGGCTGACTATGGCTACACCTTC. This codes for CASSLARADYGYTF.

In this sample, this clone turned up a few times. The V call is TRBV15, the J call TRBJ1-6; no reliable D call. V gave up 0 bases and J gave up 7 bases, with 4 bases separating them. The CDR3 runs 13 residues. The germline V gene has CDR1 LNHNV and CDR2 YYDKDF (reference sequence). This chain's CDR3 is CATSRESNSPLHF. CDR3 in DNA: TGTGCCACCAGCAGAGAGTCGAATTCACCCCTCCACTTT.

As to this clone: At one of its ends the junction is not consistent with the germline gene, which may arise from a read error. V is TRBV29-1 and J is TRBJ2-2; 8 positions agree with TRBD1. The CDR3 is 16 amino acids. Germline CDR1 SQVTM, CDR2 ANQGSEA. CDR3 sequence: CSVEGDRTGNAGELFF. The CDR3 nucleotides read TGCAGCGTTGAAGGTGACAGGACAGGGAACGCCGGGGAGCTGTTTTTT.

The chain combines TRBV4-1 with TRBJ2-7; D call uncertain. CDR1 is MGHRA, CDR2 YSYEKL, per germline. Trimming pared 1 base from V and 0 bases from J, leaving 10 bases between. The CDR3 totals 15 residues. The CDR3: CASSQVGGSSYEQYF. CDR3 bases: TGCGCCAGCAGCCAAGTTGGCGGATCCTCCTACGAGCAGTACTTC.

This clone was found once. J is TRBJ1-1 and V is TRBV30; a possible D gene is TRBD1 (5 bases). CDR1 is GTSNPN and CDR2 is SVGIG in the germline V gene (reference sequence). Trimming cost V 3 bases and J 0 bases, with 26 bases left between them. This CDR3 spans 19 amino acids. CDR3 nucleotides: TGTGCCTGGAGGCGGGGGTGGGCACTACGATCAGCCTTGAACACTGAAGCTTTCTTT. Translated, it gives CAWRRGWALRSALNTEAFF.

The chain links TRBV7-2 to TRBJ2-1, with 8 bases matching TRBD2. Trimming cost V 5 bases and J 5 bases; bases outside gene matches: 11. From germline, CDR1 is SGHTA and CDR2 FQGNSA. The CDR3 runs to 16 residues. The CDR3 loop reads CASSARLAPDDNEQFF. The DNA for the CDR3 is TGTGCCAGCAGCGCCAGACTAGCGCCAGACGACAATGAGCAGTTCTTC.

This clone was picked up one time. The chain carries TRBV5-1 and TRBJ2-2; tentatively, D is TRBD2 (5 bases). The CDR3 runs to 18 residues. Germline loops: CDR1 SGHRS, CDR2 YFSETQ. V gave up 0 bases and J gave up 0 bases, with 15 bases separating them. CDR3 nucleotide sequence: TGCGCCAGCAGCTTGGACCCTACTAGGACCTCGAACACCGGGGAGCTGTTTTTT. Encoded protein: CASSLDPTRTSNTGELFF.

This chain connects TRBV5-1 to TRBJ2-5; TRBD2 matches at 7 bases. The CDR3 is 17 residues long. Trimming cost V 6 bases and J 5 bases; bases outside gene matches: 19. The V gene's germline CDR1 is SGHRS and CDR2 YFSETQ. The CDR3 DNA sequence: TGCGCCAGCACCCCAACAGGACCCGGCGGGAGTCGGGAGACCCAGTACTTC. Amino acids: CASTPTGPGGSRETQYF.

The chain employs TRBV5-1 and TRBJ2-1, with D maybe TRBD2 (5 bases). The CDR3 has 12 residues. Germline CDR1 is SGHRS and CDR2 is YFSETQ. Trimming removed 0 bases at V and 7 bases at J, with 5 bases between. The CDR3 here is CASSLGGNEQFF. The CDR3 DNA follows: TGCGCCAGCAGCTTGGGCGGGAATGAGCAGTTCTTC.

The CDR3 DNA sequence: TGTGCCAGCAGCTCCCCGGGACAGGGGAACACTGAAGCTTTCTTT. The encoded protein is CASSSPGQGNTEAFF. The V call is TRBV7-8, the J call TRBJ1-1, with 9 positions matching TRBD1. The J segment lost 1 base and the V segment lost 4 bases, leaving 4 bases of the junction unmatched. The germline V gene has CDR1 SGHVS and CDR2 FQNEAQ. The CDR3 contains 15 residues.